The rows below give T cell receptor beta chains drawn from one sample of a study of blood T cell repertoires in COVID-19. Sequenced by immunoSEQ multiplex PCR; TCRdb stores in-frame clones only, minus some. This repertoire shows 150,000 or so clones, around 81% found once; its top ten account for 13%. The sequencing input was peripheral blood. These receptors all stem from a man in his 60s with active or convalescent COVID-19. Both conserved end residues are part of each CDR3. Each record gives: clone size, D gene, J gene, V gene, CDR3 protein, CDR3 DNA. The D gene is left open where the match is weak. Some rows have no size entry. The others give once, few or many, or a class for an expanded clone.

clone size: .
D gene: .
J gene: TRBJ2-7
V gene: TRBV18
CDR3 protein: CASSPSGPYEQYF
CDR3 DNA: TGTGCCAGCTCACCATCAGGTCCCTACGAGCAGTACTTC

clone size: .
D gene: .
J gene: TRBJ2-7
V gene: TRBV27
CDR3 protein: CASSDRAYEQYF
CDR3 DNA: TGTGCCAGCAGTGACAGAGCCTACGAGCAGTACTTC

clone size: .
D gene: TRBD2
J gene: TRBJ2-1
V gene: TRBV7-7
CDR3 protein: CASSLLAGRFGGEQFF
CDR3 DNA: TGTGCCAGCAGCCTTCTAGCGGGGAGATTCGGCGGTGAGCAGTTCTTC

clone size: .
D gene: TRBD1
J gene: TRBJ1-4
V gene: TRBV6-5
CDR3 protein: CASAHRGQEKLFF
CDR3 DNA: TGTGCCAGCGCCCACAGGGGACAGGAAAAACTGTTTTTT

clone size: .
D gene: .
J gene: TRBJ2-3
V gene: TRBV25-1
CDR3 protein: CASSLTGSPADTQYF
CDR3 DNA: TGTGCCAGCAGTTTAACGGGAAGTCCGGCAGATACGCAGTATTTT

clone size: .
D gene: TRBD1
J gene: TRBJ1-2
V gene: TRBV7-9
CDR3 protein: CASSPEGGQGASGYTF
CDR3 DNA: TGTGCCAGCAGTCCCGAGGGGGGACAGGGGGCCTCTGGCTACACCTTC

clone size: .
D gene: .
J gene: TRBJ2-3
V gene: TRBV30
CDR3 protein: CATSPLAAVDTQYF
CDR3 DNA: TGTGCTACCAGCCCGCTAGCTGCCGTGGATACGCAGTATTTT

clone size: .
D gene: TRBD1
J gene: TRBJ2-3
V gene: TRBV18
CDR3 protein: CASSSGQGANTDTQYF
CDR3 DNA: TGTGCCAGCTCATCGGGACAGGGGGCCAACACAGATACGCAGTATTTT

clone size: .
D gene: .
J gene: TRBJ2-2
V gene: TRBV7-2
CDR3 protein: CASSTPGAGELFF
CDR3 DNA: TGTGCCAGCAGCACACCGGGGGCCGGGGAGCTGTTTTTT

clone size: .
D gene: TRBD1
J gene: TRBJ2-1
V gene: TRBV19
CDR3 protein: CASSIDLVGQGVLNEQFF
CDR3 DNA: TGTGCCAGTAGTATAGATCTGGTGGGACAGGGGGTTCTCAATGAGCAGTTCTTC

clone size: .
D gene: TRBD1
J gene: TRBJ1-2
V gene: TRBV6-5
CDR3 protein: CASSGGQGWGGYTF
CDR3 DNA: TGTGCCAGCAGCGGGGGACAGGGTTGGGGTGGCTACACCTTC

clone size: .
D gene: TRBD1
J gene: TRBJ2-7
V gene: TRBV7-2
CDR3 protein: CASSLGQGYYEQYF
CDR3 DNA: TGTGCCAGCAGCTTAGGACAGGGGTACTACGAGCAGTACTTC

clone size: .
D gene: TRBD1
J gene: TRBJ2-7
V gene: TRBV11-3
CDR3 protein: CASSLGAAGGYEQYF
CDR3 DNA: TGTGCCAGCAGCTTAGGAGCGGCAGGGGGCTACGAGCAGTACTTC

clone size: .
D gene: .
J gene: TRBJ1-2
V gene: TRBV10-1
CDR3 protein: CAGIGGPCEGYTF
CDR3 DNA: TGCGCCGGAATCGGCGGTCCCTGCGAAGGCTACACCTTC

clone size: .
D gene: .
J gene: TRBJ1-2
V gene: TRBV24-1
CDR3 protein: CATSDWAHGDYGYTF
CDR3 DNA: TGTGCCACCAGTGATTGGGCCCACGGGGACTATGGCTACACCTTC

clone size: .
D gene: .
J gene: TRBJ1-2
V gene: TRBV9
CDR3 protein: CASSVGAAEGYGYTF
CDR3 DNA: TGTGCCAGCAGCGTAGGGGCCGCTGAGGGCTATGGCTACACCTTC

clone size: .
D gene: TRBD1
J gene: TRBJ2-4
V gene: TRBV28
CDR3 protein: CASSIWTGAKNIQYF
CDR3 DNA: TGTGCCAGCAGCATTTGGACAGGGGCCAAAAACATTCAGTACTTC

clone size: once
D gene: TRBD1
J gene: TRBJ1-5
V gene: TRBV9
CDR3 protein: CASSVTGGSNQPQHF
CDR3 DNA: TGTGCCAGCAGCGTGACAGGGGGAAGCAATCAGCCCCAGCATTTT

clone size: .
D gene: .
J gene: TRBJ2-1
V gene: TRBV24-1
CDR3 protein: CATSDFDGVSYNEQFF
CDR3 DNA: TGTGCCACCAGTGATTTCGACGGGGTCTCCTACAATGAGCAGTTCTTC

clone size: .
D gene: TRBD1
J gene: TRBJ2-1
V gene: TRBV3-1/TRBV3-2
CDR3 protein: CASSPNPGTGSYNEQFF
CDR3 DNA: TGTGCCAGCAGCCCCAATCCCGGGACAGGCTCCTACAATGAGCAGTTCTTC

clone size: .
D gene: TRBD2
J gene: TRBJ2-5
V gene: TRBV5-4
CDR3 protein: CASSSSSGTQETQYF
CDR3 DNA: TGTGCCAGCAGCTCGTCTAGCGGGACCCAAGAGACCCAGTACTTC

clone size: few
D gene: .
J gene: TRBJ2-7
V gene: TRBV6-2/TRBV6-3
CDR3 protein: CASSPYDNSYEQYF
CDR3 DNA: TGTGCCAGCAGCCCCTACGACAACTCCTACGAGCAGTACTTC

clone size: few
D gene: .
J gene: TRBJ2-2
V gene: TRBV7-9
CDR3 protein: CASSLGYTANTGELFF
CDR3 DNA: TGTGCCAGCAGCTTAGGGTACACCGCGAACACCGGGGAGCTGTTTTTT

clone size: few
D gene: .
J gene: TRBJ1-2
V gene: TRBV7-3
CDR3 protein: CASSLSGRVYGYTF
CDR3 DNA: TGTGCCAGCAGCTTAAGTGGCCGGGTCTATGGCTACACCTTC

clone size: .
D gene: .
J gene: TRBJ1-2
V gene: TRBV27
CDR3 protein: CASSPRPDINGYTF
CDR3 DNA: TGTGCCAGCAGTCCCCGTCCCGACATAAATGGCTACACCTTC

clone size: .
D gene: TRBD1
J gene: TRBJ2-7
V gene: TRBV5-1
CDR3 protein: CASSTGQGSSYEQYF
CDR3 DNA: TGCGCCAGCAGCACTGGACAGGGGAGCTCCTACGAGCAGTACTTC

clone size: .
D gene: TRBD1
J gene: TRBJ1-6
V gene: TRBV2
CDR3 protein: CASSLPTGGPYNSPLHF
CDR3 DNA: TGTGCCAGCAGCCTCCCGACAGGGGGACCCTATAATTCACCCCTCCACTTT

clone size: .
D gene: .
J gene: TRBJ2-1
V gene: TRBV3-1/TRBV3-2
CDR3 protein: CASRREAGEQFF
CDR3 DNA: TGTGCCAGCAGAAGGGAGGCCGGGGAGCAGTTCTTC

clone size: .
D gene: .
J gene: TRBJ2-7
V gene: TRBV25-1
CDR3 protein: CASSGSTGTYEQYF
CDR3 DNA: TGTGCCAGCAGTGGTTCGACAGGAACCTACGAGCAGTACTTC

clone size: .
D gene: TRBD1
J gene: TRBJ2-5
V gene: TRBV5-4
CDR3 protein: CASSLDRGVETQYF
CDR3 DNA: TGTGCCAGCAGCTTAGACAGGGGTGTGGAGACCCAGTACTTC

clone size: .
D gene: TRBD1
J gene: TRBJ2-7
V gene: TRBV27
CDR3 protein: CASSLQDRGHEQYF
CDR3 DNA: TGTGCCAGCAGTTTACAAGACAGGGGCCACGAGCAGTACTTC

clone size: .
D gene: .
J gene: TRBJ2-7
V gene: TRBV21-1
CDR3 protein: CASNPRVGAPNEQYF
CDR3 DNA: TGTGCCAGCAACCCCCGTGTGGGGGCGCCCAACGAGCAGTACTTC

clone size: .
D gene: TRBD1
J gene: TRBJ1-4
V gene: TRBV10-3
CDR3 protein: CAISTGVTREKLFF
CDR3 DNA: TGTGCCATCAGTACAGGGGTAACGAGGGAAAAACTGTTTTTT

clone size: .
D gene: .
J gene: TRBJ2-6
V gene: TRBV3-1/TRBV3-2
CDR3 protein: CASSLSSGANVLTF
CDR3 DNA: TGTGCCAGCAGCCTCTCTTCTGGGGCCAACGTCCTGACTTTC

clone size: .
D gene: .
J gene: TRBJ1-1
V gene: TRBV7-9
CDR3 protein: CASSLVRGNTEAFF
CDR3 DNA: TGTGCCAGCAGCTTAGTTAGGGGGAACACTGAAGCTTTCTTT

clone size: .
D gene: .
J gene: TRBJ2-7
V gene: TRBV28
CDR3 protein: CASSLYRHSYEQYF
CDR3 DNA: TGTGCCAGCAGTTTATACAGGCACTCCTACGAGCAGTACTTC

clone size: few
D gene: TRBD2
J gene: TRBJ2-7
V gene: TRBV5-1
CDR3 protein: CASGSGGYEQYF
CDR3 DNA: TGCGCCAGCGGCTCGGGGGGGTACGAGCAGTACTTC

clone size: .
D gene: TRBD2
J gene: TRBJ2-1
V gene: TRBV6-5
CDR3 protein: CASRVLAGVLNEQFF
CDR3 DNA: TGTGCCAGCAGAGTCCTGGCGGGAGTTCTGAATGAGCAGTTCTTC